This T cell receptor beta chain originates from a study of blood T cell repertoires in COVID-19. Study in general: The cDNA or gDNA used as material had been derived from T cells, B-cell-depleted T cells, or PBMCs.

Profiling relied on immunoSEQ multiplex PCR, and the TCRdb table lists in-frame clones only, not all of them. The data contain around 30,000 clones, approximately 90% of them singletons. The CDR3 consists of 16 residues. Germline CDR1 LNHNV, CDR2 YYDKDF (reference sequence). The V and J ends lost 1 base and 1 base, in that order; junction bases with no gene match: 2. The rearrangement uses TRBV15 and TRBJ1-3; 9 bases are shared with TRBD1. Material for sequencing was peripheral blood. The sequence was obtained from a man in his sixties with acute or convalescent COVID-19. The CDR3 region is CATSRGDRASGNTIYF. The CDR3 coding sequence is TGTGCCACCAGCAGAGGGGACAGGGCATCTGGAAACACCATATATTTT.